This TCR beta chain was documented in a study of T cell responses to AZD1222 COVID-19 vaccine (dated by TCRdb to the early 2020s). With respect to the entire study: AZD1222 recipients given second doses at about 4 weeks or at about 12 weeks were pooled, since spike-specific TCR depth and breadth were not found to differ between the two schedules. A total of approximately 250 trial participants underwent TCR sequencing, of whom more than 200 had received two doses of AZD1222 and roughly 26 had received two doses of the MenACWY control vaccine. Trial participants were enrolled into age subgroups of 18-55, 56-69 and 70-plus years, which contained 148, 28 and 57 TCR-sequenced participants, respectively.

This clone has more than one count but fewer than ten. Its antigen is currently not known. No much larger clonotype is one base removed from it; base qualities were not supplied. Explained via the paper, the time point label denotes: baseline before first vaccination. Samples from vaccinated people were obtained from the UK trials COV001 and COV002, which included a single-blind randomized controlled phase 2/3 trial of AZD1222 (ChAdOx1 nCoV-19) in healthy adults. For TCRbeta chain sequencing, PBMC samples from trial participants were taken at day 0 and at day 28 after the second dose. Paper-wide results and their limitations: Participants were mostly white British, with more females than males. The authors suggested clonal diversity may have been underestimated. Reportedly, almost half of the unique spike-specific TCRs recognized epitopes lying outside the regions that are mutated in the B.1.351 and B.1.1.7 variants. After two AZD1222 doses, spike-specific TCR breadth and depth were significantly higher than at day 0 and than in MenACWY recipients. Conclusions about previously exposed vaccinees were limited because only a handful of AZD1222 recipients were SARS-CoV-2 seropositive at baseline. Because no day 14 peak-response samples were available, the repertoires could be characterized only after the peak T cell response. Vaccine-associated CD4 TCRs spanned the whole spike protein, with dominant responses in regions 160-218 and 743-854. The 56-69-year group was small, and its depth increase did not reach significance, likely because of low power.

The CDR3 regions of human TCRbeta chains were subjected to immunosequencing. Processing in the source paper ran as follows. Repertoire TCRs were matched against a reference library of SARS-CoV-2-specific TCRs generated with the MIRA antigen-specificity platform. Breadth was defined as the fraction of unique TCRs that were SARS-CoV-2-associated. Depth was defined as the fraction of total T cells that were SARS-CoV-2-associated. Using the MIRA data, each spike-specific TCR was assigned both to the spike region to which the TCR was reactive and to a CD4 or CD8 class. Log10-transformed breadth and depth values were compared by one-way ANOVA with Sidak's multiple comparisons tests. Not all clones reach the TCRdb copy of this immuneACCESS table, which keeps in-frame sequences only. Checked studies attribute under half of the gap to unresolved V genes and leave the rest unexplained. That table supplies the V and J calls and clone size; D and trimming were determined from the DNA. This sample gives 100,000 to 150,000 clones in total; around 89% of them show up just once. The top ten clones comprise roughly 1.4% of the sample.

V loses 1 base of germline sequence and J loses 7 bases, and the interval between the two ends is 7 bases. The CDR3 starts with the cysteine, ends with the phenylalanine, and has 11 residues. Only CDR3 DNA remains: 33 bases, in frame from the first base. The germline V gene (reference sequence) provides CDR1 DFQATT and CDR2 SNEGSKA. The sequence joins TRBV20-1 to TRBJ1-1; the D gene identity is not certain. This receptor was identified in an adult in good health. The sequencing here drew on peripheral blood, taken on day 0 of AZD1222 vaccination. CDR3 loop: CSARAEVEAFF. The nucleotide sequence is TGCAGTGCTAGAGCGGAGGTTGAAGCTTTCTTT.